What follows is one T cell receptor beta chain and its context. This sample was included in a study of T cells in Graves' hyperthyroidism and ophthalmopathy. The V and J ends lost 1 base and 2 bases respectively, with 19 bases between them. CDR1 and CDR2 from the germline V gene are SGHKS and YYEKEE (reference sequence). CDR3 size: 18 residues. Template material for amplifying TCR beta CDR3 regions consisted of RNA transcripts. HTBI primers were used for first-round RT-PCR of the TCR CDR3. TCRdb re-called the multiplex PCR reads through MiXCR, storing one row per CDR3 protein. Of some 400,000 distinct CDR3 sequences listed, around 14% are singletons.

The sample taken for sequencing was blood. The TCR sequence derives from a woman aged 55-75 years with Graves' hyperthyroidism. V and J are TRBV5-5 and TRBJ1-5; D possibly corresponds to TRBD1 (6 bases). The CDR3 bases are TGTGCCAGCAGCTTGATCCTATTCGCGGCAGGGGGCAATCAGCCCCAGCATTTT. Residues: CASSLILFAAGGNQPQHF. Based on the CDR3 plus reference TRBV5-5 and TRBJ1-5, the full variable domain is DAGVTQSPTHLIKTRGQQVTLRCSPISGHKSVSWYQQVLGQGPQFIFQYYEKEERGRGNFPDRFSARQFPNYSSELNVNALLLGDSALYLCASSLILFAAGGNQPQHFGDGTRLSIL.